This TCR beta chain appears in the sequencing data of a study of regulatory and conventional T cells in RAG deficiency. A note on this clone: Its antigen is undetermined.

The repertoire was sequenced with immunoSEQ multiplex PCR; TCRdb's copy has only in-frame clones and lacks some. In the table there are roughly 35,000 clones, 89% of which are singletons. Study results and limitations: Compared with controls, unique Treg TCR beta sequences dropped roughly 94-fold in Omenn syndrome and CID/AS.

The CDR3 spans 13 residues. The junction had 6 bases not matched to a gene; V was cut back by 8 bases and J by 2 bases. CDR1 is WNHNN and CDR2 is SYGVQD in the germline V gene (reference sequence). The sample also formed part of further work on regulatory T cells. That study adds: Primers: 52 TRBV forward and 13 TRBJ reverse.

This chain connects TRBV10-1 to TRBJ2-7, with 7 bases aligning to TRBD1. This clonotype originated in a human donor in good health. The sample comprised CD8+ T cells sorted from blood. The CDR3 region has the DNA TGCGCCAGCGATTGGGACAGAACCTACGAGCAGTACTTC. Translated: CASDWDRTYEQYF.